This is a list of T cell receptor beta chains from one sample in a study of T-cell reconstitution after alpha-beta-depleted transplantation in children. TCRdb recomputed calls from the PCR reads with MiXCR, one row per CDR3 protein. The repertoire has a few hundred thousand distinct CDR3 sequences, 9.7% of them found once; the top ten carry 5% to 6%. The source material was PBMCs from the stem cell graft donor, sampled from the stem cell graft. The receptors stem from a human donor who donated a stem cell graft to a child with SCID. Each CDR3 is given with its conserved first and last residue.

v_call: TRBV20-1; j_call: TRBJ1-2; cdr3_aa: CSARDLRGLYYGYTF
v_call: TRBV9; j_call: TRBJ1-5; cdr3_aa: CASSVENGGWQPQHF
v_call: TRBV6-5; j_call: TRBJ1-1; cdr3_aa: CASSWGQGAEAFF
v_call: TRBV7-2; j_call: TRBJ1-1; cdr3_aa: CASSSLHNTEAFF
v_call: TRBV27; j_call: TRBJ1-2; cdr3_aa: CASSPDPRYGYTF
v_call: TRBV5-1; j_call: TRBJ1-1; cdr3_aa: CASSWGTGVTAGTEAFF
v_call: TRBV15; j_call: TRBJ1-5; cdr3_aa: CATGTDPSNQPQHF
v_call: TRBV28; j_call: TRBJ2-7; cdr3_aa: CASSRSSYRDEQYF
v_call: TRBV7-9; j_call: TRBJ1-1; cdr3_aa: CASSEEGRTGNGAFF
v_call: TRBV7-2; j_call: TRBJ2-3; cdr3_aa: CASSWGAGSTDTQYF
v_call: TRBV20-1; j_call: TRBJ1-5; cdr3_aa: CSAPPTGGTQPQHF
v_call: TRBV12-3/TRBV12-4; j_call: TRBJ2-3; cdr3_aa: CASSLDRGRTDTQYF
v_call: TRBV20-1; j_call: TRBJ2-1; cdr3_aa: CSAWMGTVDYNEQFF
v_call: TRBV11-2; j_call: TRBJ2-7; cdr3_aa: CASSFRQVYEQYF
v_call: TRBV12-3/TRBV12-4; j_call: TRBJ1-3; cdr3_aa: CASSFRGLDTIYF
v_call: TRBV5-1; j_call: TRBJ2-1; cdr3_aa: CASSLSGTTYNEQFF
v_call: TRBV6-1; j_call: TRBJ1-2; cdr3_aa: CASSEASGGLYGYTF
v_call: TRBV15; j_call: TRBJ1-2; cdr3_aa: CATSRDRGYGYTF
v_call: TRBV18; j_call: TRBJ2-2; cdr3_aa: CASSPLPAHTGELFF
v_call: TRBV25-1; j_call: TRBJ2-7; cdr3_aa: CASSTQGQGDSYEQYF
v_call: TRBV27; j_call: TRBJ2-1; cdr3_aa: CASSSPIQGPPDDEQFF
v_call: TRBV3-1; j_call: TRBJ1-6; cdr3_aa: CASSQEQGRGHNSPLHF
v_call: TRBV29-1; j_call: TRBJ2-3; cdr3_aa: CSVLAGGYYTDTQYF
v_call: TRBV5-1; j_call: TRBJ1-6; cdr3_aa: CASSLFQGARSDSPLHF
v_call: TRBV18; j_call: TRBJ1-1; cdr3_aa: CASSRDPNTEAFF
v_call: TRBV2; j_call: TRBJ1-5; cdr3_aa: CASSTSNQPQHF
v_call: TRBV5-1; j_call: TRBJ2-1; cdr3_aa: CASSLDGGDYNEQFF
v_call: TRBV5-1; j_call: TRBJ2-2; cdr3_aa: CASSLAWGQGNTGELFF